This TCR beta chain was obtained from a study of response to subunit inactivated influenza vaccine. Study-wide results and caveats: Few new T cells, the authors suggested, are recruited by each seasonal influenza vaccination.

TCRdb ran MiXCR on the RT-PCR reads and lists one entry per CDR3 protein. Of 700,000 to 800,000 distinct CDR3 sequences in the sample, approximately 17% are singletons; the top ten hold roughly a tenth. The germline gives CDR1 SGHVS, CDR2 FQNEAQ. The CDR3 length is 15 residues. V lost 3 bases and J 6 bases, leaving 15 bases between the germline ends. About this clonotype: What it binds is not known.

Sequenced material: PBMCs from blood, taken less than 6 days after vaccination. This TCR came from a man aged 50-59 years who received an inactivated influenza vaccine. The gene calls are TRBV7-8 and TRBJ2-1; either TRBD1 or TRBD2 may supply D (5 bases each). The CDR3 bases are TGTGCCAGCAGCTTTACTTGGGGGTCGGGCAATGAGCAGTTCTTC. It yields the protein CASSFTWGSGNEQFF.